Below are 10 T cell receptor beta chains sequenced from a single sample in a study of blood T cell repertoires in COVID-19 (dated by TCRdb to 2019 to 2021). The library was built by means of the immunoSEQ multiplex PCR assay. What TCRdb holds here is the immuneACCESS table cut down to in-frame rearrangements. Part of the clones is not present; checked against another copy, under half of the missing clones reflect an unresolved V gene, and the others are unexplained. The sample data list tens of thousands of clones, and more than 75% of these were observed just once. The top ten hold 3.9% of the sample. Sequencing was carried out using peripheral blood. The receptors were sampled from a human donor in a cohort sampled during active COVID-19.

V usage is TRBV7-2 and J usage is TRBJ2-5; D remains ambiguous. Trimming shortened V by 2 bases and J by 0 bases, and 7 bases separated the two germline ends. The CDR3 sequence is 14 residues long. Germline CDR1 is SGHTA and CDR2 is FQGNSA. The CDR3 DNA is TGTGCCAGCAGCTTATCCGGGTACCAAGAGACCCAGTACTTC. Translating it yields CASSLSGYQETQYF.

The chain links TRBV6-6 to TRBJ2-7, with TRBD1 identical over 10 bases. Germline-derived CDR1 and CDR2 are MNHNY and SVGAGI (reference sequence). The CDR3 length is 14 residues. Trimming at V came to 6 bases and at J to 5 bases, leaving 7 bases not matched to a gene. Here the CDR3 reads CASRRGQGSDEQYF. Here the CDR3 DNA reads TGTGCCAGCAGGCGGGGACAGGGGTCGGACGAGCAGTACTTC.

The J gene is TRBJ2-2, the V gene TRBV12-3 or TRBV12-4; D perhaps matches TRBD2 (5 bases). The length of the CDR3 is 13 residues. Trimming stripped 8 bases from V and 0 bases from J, with 7 bases between. The CDR3 bases are TGTGCCAGCGGAGCGGCGAACACCGGGGAGCTGTTTTTT. Translation: CASGAANTGELFF.

This chain connects TRBV24-1 to TRBJ1-2; a weak D match, TRBD1 (6 bases). CDR1 is KGHDR, CDR2 SFDVKD, per germline. This CDR3 has 14 residues. Trimming took 4 bases from V and 3 from J, leaving 11 bases between them. CDR3 loop: CATSDHRVDYGYTF. The CDR3 nucleotides are TGTGCCACCAGTGACCACAGGGTCGACTATGGCTACACCTTC.

This chain joins TRBV28 and TRBJ2-7, with D tentatively TRBD2 (5 bases). The V gene lost 2 bases and the J gene lost 2 bases, with 22 bases spanning the gap. Per germline, CDR1 MDHEN and CDR2 SYDVKM. The CDR3 covers 18 residues. The CDR3 nucleotides read TGTGCCAGCAGTTTAATCCCTACTGTTAGCGTGCCCCCCTACGAGCAGTACTTC. It specifies CASSLIPTVSVPPYEQYF.

V usage is TRBV2 and J usage is TRBJ1-5; 7 nucleotides line up with TRBD1. Germline CDR1 and CDR2: SNHLY and FYNNEI. Trimming cost V 5 bases and J 5 bases; bases outside gene matches: 6. CDR3 length: 14 residues. The CDR3 DNA reads TGTGCCAGCAGTCCATCAGGGGGATATCAGCCCCAGCATTTT. It translates to CASSPSGGYQPQHF.

This sequence joins TRBV19 and TRBJ1-1; TRBD1 matches 10 bases. V was pared by 5 bases and J by 5 bases, with 5 bases of the junction left unmatched. The CDR3 is made up of 14 amino acids. The V gene's germline CDR1 is LNHDA and CDR2 SQIVND (reference sequence). This CDR3 is CASSAGQGETEAFF. The CDR3 DNA sequence: TGTGCCAGTAGTGCAGGACAGGGGGAGACTGAAGCTTTCTTT.

CDR3 DNA: TGTGCCAGCACTCCGGGACAGCAACCTTTCTTT. Its translation: CASTPGQQPFF. This chain connects TRBV12-3 or TRBV12-4 to TRBJ1-1; 7 nucleotides agree with TRBD1. The CDR3 spans 11 residues. Trimming at V came to 7 bases and at J to 12 bases, leaving 8 bases not matched to a gene.

V is TRBV5-6 and J is TRBJ2-1; 7 bases agree with TRBD2. This CDR3 is built from 16 residues. Unmatched junction bases numbered 7, after V lost 1 base and J lost 3 bases. Germline V gives CDR1 SGHDT, CDR2 YYEEEE. The DNA of the CDR3 is TGTGCCAGCAGCTTGCTGGTGATAGCGGGCTACAATGAGCAGTTCTTC. Translating gives CASSLLVIAGYNEQFF.

This clone was counted once. The chain uses TRBV4-3 and TRBJ2-1; 11 bases agree with TRBD2. The trim removed 3 bases at V and 10 bases at J, leaving 14 bases unmatched. The germline CDR1 and CDR2 sequences are LGHNA and YSLEER. The CDR3 runs 17 residues. CDR3 region: CASSQVRTSGGLWEQFF. CDR3 bases: TGCGCCAGCAGCCAGGTCCGTACTAGCGGGGGCTTGTGGGAGCAGTTCTTC.